A selection of T cell receptor beta chains follows, all from one sample in a study of blood T cell repertoires in COVID-19. Data came from immunoSEQ multiplex PCR; TCRdb stores just in-frame clones and leaves some out. The sample gives around 450,000 clones, approximately 90% of which show up once; about 4.3% is in the top ten. The specimen sequenced was peripheral blood. The receptors stem from a woman in her 30s with acute or convalescent COVID-19. Both conserved end residues are part of each CDR3. A D gene is named only where the DNA matches it firmly. Where a row states a size, it is once, few, many or the class of an expanded clone; other rows omit it.

TRBJ2-5 | TRBV14 | 15 | NA | TRBD1 | CASSQDRTGQETQYF | TGTGCCAGCAGCCAAGACAGGACAGGACAAGAGACCCAGTACTTC
TRBJ1-4 | TRBV6-6 | 15 | NA | NA | CASSYFRTDNEKLFF | TGTGCCAGCAGTTACTTTAGGACAGATAATGAAAAACTGTTTTTT
TRBJ2-5 | TRBV20-1 | 11 | NA | NA | CSAQNQETQYF | TGCAGTGCTCAGAACCAAGAGACCCAGTACTTC
TRBJ2-7 | TRBV5-1 | 14 | few | NA | CASSPDQGSYEQYF | TGCGCCAGCAGCCCAGACCAGGGATCCTACGAGCAGTACTTC
TRBJ2-1 | TRBV4-2 | 17 | NA | TRBD2 | CASSPRLAGISYNEQFF | TGTGCCAGCAGCCCCCGACTAGCGGGGATCTCCTACAATGAGCAGTTCTTC
TRBJ2-7 | TRBV7-9 | 15 | NA | TRBD1 | CASSLGDRGGDEQYF | TGTGCCAGCAGTTTAGGGGACAGGGGAGGTGACGAGCAGTACTTC
TRBJ1-6 | TRBV2 | 14 | NA | TRBD1 | CAIATGDYNSPLHF | TGTGCCATAGCCACAGGGGACTATAATTCACCCCTCCACTTT
TRBJ2-3 | TRBV18 | 15 | NA | TRBD1 | CASSTGQGGADTQYF | TGTGCCAGCTCAACCGGACAGGGAGGCGCAGATACGCAGTATTTT
TRBJ1-4 | TRBV6-4 | 17 | NA | TRBD1 | CASSKNRGRFSNEKLFF | TGTGCCAGCAGTAAGAACAGGGGAAGGTTTAGTAATGAAAAACTGTTTTTT
TRBJ2-3 | TRBV28 | 18 | NA | TRBD1 | CASRTIRDRGLPVYTQYF | TGTGCCAGCAGAACCATCCGAGACAGGGGGCTCCCCGTTTATACGCAGTATTTT
TRBJ2-3 | TRBV6-5 | 15 | NA | NA | CASSYIAGNADTQYF | TGTGCCAGCAGTTACATTGCGGGGAACGCAGATACGCAGTATTTT
TRBJ1-1 | TRBV20-1 | 11 | few | NA | CSATENTEAFF | TGCAGTGCAACAGAGAACACTGAAGCTTTCTTT
TRBJ1-4 | TRBV5-6 | 15 | NA | NA | CASSLMDRTNEKLFF | TGTGCCAGCAGCTTGATGGACAGAACTAATGAAAAACTGTTTTTT
TRBJ1-2 | TRBV21-1 | 16 | NA | NA | CASSTNMGQGFHGYTF | TGTGCCAGCAGCACTAATATGGGACAGGGTTTCCATGGCTACACCTTC
TRBJ2-5 | TRBV18 | 14 | NA | TRBD1 | CASSPTRGQETQYF | TGTGCCAGCTCACCTACCAGGGGGCAAGAGACCCAGTACTTC
TRBJ2-3 | TRBV4-1 | 15 | once | TRBD2 | CASSRNSGTTDTQYF | TGCGCCAGCAGCCGAAATAGCGGGACGACAGATACGCAGTATTTT
TRBJ2-5 | TRBV28 | 13 | NA | TRBD1 | CATQDRYQETQYF | TGTGCCACCCAGGACAGGTACCAAGAGACCCAGTACTTC
TRBJ2-1 | TRBV29-1 | 18 | once | TRBD2 | CSVEGLAGAYNDFLEQFF | TGCAGCGTTGAAGGACTAGCGGGGGCGTACAATGATTTCTTGGAGCAGTTCTTC
TRBJ2-5 | TRBV18 | 13 | NA | NA | CASSPGIEETQYF | TGTGCCAGCTCACCTGGTATAGAAGAGACCCAGTACTTC
TRBJ1-2 | TRBV5-1 | 14 | NA | TRBD1 | CASSATGNNYGYTF | TGCGCCAGCAGCGCGACAGGGAATAACTATGGCTACACCTTC
TRBJ2-7 | TRBV4-1 | 13 | NA | NA | CASSPAIPYEQYF | TGCGCCAGCAGCCCAGCGATTCCCTACGAGCAGTACTTC
TRBJ2-7 | TRBV29-1 | 11 | NA | NA | CSGTENYEQYF | TGCAGCGGCACAGAAAACTACGAGCAGTACTTC
TRBJ1-3 | TRBV13 | 15 | NA | NA | CASSLGRSSGNTIYF | TGTGCCAGCAGCTTGGGCAGGTCCTCTGGAAACACCATATATTTT
TRBJ2-7 | TRBV6-6 | 14 | NA | NA | CASNEPGMTYEQYF | TGTGCCAGCAACGAGCCCGGGATGACCTACGAGCAGTACTTC
TRBJ2-7 | TRBV6-6 | 15 | NA | TRBD2 | CASSVPGSGVREQYF | TGTGCCAGCAGTGTACCAGGCAGCGGGGTCCGCGAGCAGTACTTC
TRBJ1-4 | TRBV12-5 | 19 | NA | NA | CASGFTRTESRRSGEKLFF | TGTGCTAGTGGTTTCACCCGGACAGAGTCGAGGCGGAGTGGAGAAAAACTGTTTTTT
TRBJ1-5 | TRBV19 | 15 | few | TRBD1 | CASSPRGLGNQPQHF | TGTGCCAGTAGTCCTAGGGGGCTTGGAAATCAGCCCCAGCATTTT
TRBJ2-3 | TRBV24-1 | 15 | NA | TRBD1 | CATSDYGTATDTQYF | TGTGCCACCAGTGATTACGGGACAGCCACAGATACGCAGTATTTT
TRBJ2-7 | TRBV15 | 15 | NA | NA | CATSRDFSGSYEQYF | TGTGCCACCAGCAGAGATTTTAGCGGTTCCTACGAGCAGTACTTC
TRBJ2-7 | TRBV24-1 | 12 | NA | NA | CATGSPQGEQYF | TGTGCCACCGGTTCTCCTCAGGGCGAGCAGTACTTC
TRBJ1-4 | TRBV5-8 | 14 | NA | NA | CASSSGQPGEKLFF | TGTGCCAGCAGCTCTGGACAGCCTGGGGAAAAACTGTTTTTT